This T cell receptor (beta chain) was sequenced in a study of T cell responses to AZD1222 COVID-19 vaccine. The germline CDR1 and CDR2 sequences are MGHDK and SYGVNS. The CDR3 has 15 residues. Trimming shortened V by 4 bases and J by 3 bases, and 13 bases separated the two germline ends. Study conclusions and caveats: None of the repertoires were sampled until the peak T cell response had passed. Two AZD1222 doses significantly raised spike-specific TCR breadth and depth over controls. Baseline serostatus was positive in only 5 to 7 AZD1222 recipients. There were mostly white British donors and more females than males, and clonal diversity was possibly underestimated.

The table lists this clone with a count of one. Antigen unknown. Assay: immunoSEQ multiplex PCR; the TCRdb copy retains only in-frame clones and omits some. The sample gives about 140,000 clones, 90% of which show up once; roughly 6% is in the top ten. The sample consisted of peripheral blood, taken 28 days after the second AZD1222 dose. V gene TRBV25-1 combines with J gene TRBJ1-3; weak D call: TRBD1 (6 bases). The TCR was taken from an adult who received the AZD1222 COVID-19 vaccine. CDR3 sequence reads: CASSGVGGVGNTIYF. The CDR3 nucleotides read TGTGCCAGCAGTGGGGTAGGGGGAGTTGGAAACACCATATATTTT. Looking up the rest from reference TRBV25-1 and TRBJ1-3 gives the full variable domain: EADIYQTPRYLVIGTGKKITLECSQTMGHDKMYWYQQDPGMELHLIHYSYGVNSTEKGDLSSESTVSRIRTEHFPLTLESARPSHTSQYLCASSGVGGVGNTIYFGEGSWLTVV.